This T cell receptor beta chain was retrieved from a study of blood T cell repertoires in COVID-19. About the research overall: From the United States, Italy and Spain came samples of acute and convalescent COVID-19. From T cells, B-cell-depleted T cells, or PBMCs came the material, which was cDNA or gDNA.

Germline loops: CDR1 SGDLS, CDR2 YYNGEE. V lost 1 base and J lost 2; bases outside the gene matches: 3. CDR3 length: 15 amino acids. Original processing methods: The authors estimated nucleated cell counts from reference gene primer amplification. Sequencing was performed with immunoSEQ multiplex PCR; in TCRdb, only in-frame clones are kept and a portion is missing. V and J calls and clone size are copied from that table; D and trimming were computed from the DNA. The sample records 110,000 or so clones, over 70% being singletons. The TCR comes from a man aged 50 to 59 with acute or convalescent COVID-19. Sequenced: peripheral blood. This chain uses TRBV9 with TRBJ2-7, with 10 bases matching TRBD2. This CDR3 reads CASSVSSGGPYEQYF. Here the CDR3 DNA reads TGTGCCAGCAGCGTATCTAGCGGGGGACCCTACGAGCAGTACTTC.